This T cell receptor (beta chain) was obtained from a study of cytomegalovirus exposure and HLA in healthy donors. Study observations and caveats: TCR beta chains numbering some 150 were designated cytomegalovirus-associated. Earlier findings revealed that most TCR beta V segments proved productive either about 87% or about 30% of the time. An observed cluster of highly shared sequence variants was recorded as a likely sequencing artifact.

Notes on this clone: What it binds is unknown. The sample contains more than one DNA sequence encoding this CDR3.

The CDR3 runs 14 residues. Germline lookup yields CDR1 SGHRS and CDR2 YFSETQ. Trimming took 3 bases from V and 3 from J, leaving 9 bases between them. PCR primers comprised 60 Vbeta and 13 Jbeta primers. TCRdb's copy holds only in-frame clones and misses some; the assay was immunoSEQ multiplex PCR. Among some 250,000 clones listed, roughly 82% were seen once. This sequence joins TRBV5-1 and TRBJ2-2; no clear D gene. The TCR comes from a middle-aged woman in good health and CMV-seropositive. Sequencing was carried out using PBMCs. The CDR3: CASSSRLDTGELFF. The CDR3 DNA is TGCGCCAGCAGCTCCCGACTGGACACCGGGGAGCTGTTTTTT.